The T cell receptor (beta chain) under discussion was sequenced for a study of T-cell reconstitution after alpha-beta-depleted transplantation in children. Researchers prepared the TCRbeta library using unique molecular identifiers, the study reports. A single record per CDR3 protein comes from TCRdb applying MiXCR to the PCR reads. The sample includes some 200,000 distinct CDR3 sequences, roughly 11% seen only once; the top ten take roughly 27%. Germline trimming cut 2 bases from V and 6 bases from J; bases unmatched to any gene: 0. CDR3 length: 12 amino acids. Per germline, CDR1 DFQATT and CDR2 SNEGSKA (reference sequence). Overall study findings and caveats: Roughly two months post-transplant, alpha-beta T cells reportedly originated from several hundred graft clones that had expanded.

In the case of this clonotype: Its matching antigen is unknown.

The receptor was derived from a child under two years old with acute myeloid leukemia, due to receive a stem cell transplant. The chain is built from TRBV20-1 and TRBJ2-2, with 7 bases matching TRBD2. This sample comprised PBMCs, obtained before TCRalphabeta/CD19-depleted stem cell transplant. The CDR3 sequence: CSARRGAGELFF. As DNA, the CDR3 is TGCAGTGCTAGACGGGGGGCCGGGGAGCTGTTTTTT.